This is a list of T cell receptor beta chains from one sample in a study of blood T cell repertoires in COVID-19. The table came from immunoSEQ multiplex PCR; TCRdb's copy has only in-frame clones and leaves some out. This table has about 42,000 clones, 90% appearing once. The sample comprised peripheral blood. The receptors derive from a man aged 65-85 years with active COVID-19. The CDR3 runs from the conserved cysteine through the conserved F or W. Fields, in order: J gene, V gene, clone size, D gene, CDR3 protein. A D gene is named only where the DNA matches it firmly. A row's size may be missing; if present it is once, few, many or a size class.

J: TRBJ2-2; V: TRBV4-1; size: once; D: .; CDR3: CASSHPGVTGELFF
J: TRBJ2-3; V: TRBV7-3; size: few; D: .; CDR3: CASTPPGLTDTQYF
J: TRBJ2-3; V: TRBV24-1; size: .; D: TRBD2; CDR3: CATSESPWTSGGTDTQYF
J: TRBJ2-5; V: TRBV12-3/TRBV12-4; size: .; D: .; CDR3: CASSSGRQETQYF
J: TRBJ1-2; V: TRBV25-1; size: .; D: .; CDR3: CASSESAQTGGYTF
J: TRBJ2-2; V: TRBV14; size: .; D: .; CDR3: CASSQERVTGELFF
J: TRBJ2-7; V: TRBV12-3/TRBV12-4; size: once; D: .; CDR3: CASREAYEQYF
J: TRBJ2-3; V: TRBV4-1; size: .; D: TRBD2; CDR3: CASSRQREAGGETQYF
J: TRBJ2-1; V: TRBV29-1; size: .; D: TRBD2; CDR3: CSVDRLAGWDEQFF
J: TRBJ2-1; V: TRBV20-1; size: .; D: .; CDR3: CSASLSGSSYNEQFF
J: TRBJ2-2; V: TRBV3-1/TRBV3-2; size: .; D: TRBD2; CDR3: CASSQVSSGRTGELFF
J: TRBJ2-2; V: TRBV2; size: .; D: .; CDR3: CASKRQGTNTGELFF
J: TRBJ2-7; V: TRBV9; size: .; D: .; CDR3: CASSVGPGGGHEQYF
J: TRBJ1-2; V: TRBV14; size: .; D: TRBD1; CDR3: CASSPVRQGYYGYTF